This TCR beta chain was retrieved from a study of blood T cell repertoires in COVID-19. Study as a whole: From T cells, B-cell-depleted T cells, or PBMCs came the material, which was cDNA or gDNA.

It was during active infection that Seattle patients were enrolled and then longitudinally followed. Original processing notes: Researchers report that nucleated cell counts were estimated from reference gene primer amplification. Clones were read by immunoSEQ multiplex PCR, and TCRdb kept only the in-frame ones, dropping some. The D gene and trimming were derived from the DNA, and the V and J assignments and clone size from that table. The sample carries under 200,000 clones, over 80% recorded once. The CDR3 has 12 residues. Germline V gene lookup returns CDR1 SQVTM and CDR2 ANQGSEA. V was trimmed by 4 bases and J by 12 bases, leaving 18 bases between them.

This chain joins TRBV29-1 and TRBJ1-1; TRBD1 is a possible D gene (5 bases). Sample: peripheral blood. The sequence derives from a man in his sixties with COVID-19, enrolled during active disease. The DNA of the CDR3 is TGCAGCGTTGCGCGGGGCGATAGTGGGACTTTCTTT. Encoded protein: CSVARGDSGTFF.